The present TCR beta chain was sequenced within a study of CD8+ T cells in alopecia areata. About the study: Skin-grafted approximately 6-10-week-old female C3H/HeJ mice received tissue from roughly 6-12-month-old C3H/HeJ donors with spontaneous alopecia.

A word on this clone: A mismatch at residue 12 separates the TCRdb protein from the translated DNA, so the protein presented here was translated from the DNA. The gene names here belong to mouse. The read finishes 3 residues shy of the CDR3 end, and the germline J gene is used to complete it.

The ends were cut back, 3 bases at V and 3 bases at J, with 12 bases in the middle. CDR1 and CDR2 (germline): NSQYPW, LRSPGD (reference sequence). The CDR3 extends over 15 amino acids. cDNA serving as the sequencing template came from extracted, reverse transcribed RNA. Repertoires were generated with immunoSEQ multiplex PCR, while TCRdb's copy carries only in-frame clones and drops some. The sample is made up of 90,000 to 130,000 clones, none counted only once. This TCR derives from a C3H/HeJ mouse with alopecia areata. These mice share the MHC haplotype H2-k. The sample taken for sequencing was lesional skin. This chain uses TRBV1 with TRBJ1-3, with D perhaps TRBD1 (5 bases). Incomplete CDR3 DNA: TGCACCTGCAGTGCCCTCCCCAGGGATGGAAATACG. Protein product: CTCSALPRDGNT. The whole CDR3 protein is CTCSALPRDGNTLYF.